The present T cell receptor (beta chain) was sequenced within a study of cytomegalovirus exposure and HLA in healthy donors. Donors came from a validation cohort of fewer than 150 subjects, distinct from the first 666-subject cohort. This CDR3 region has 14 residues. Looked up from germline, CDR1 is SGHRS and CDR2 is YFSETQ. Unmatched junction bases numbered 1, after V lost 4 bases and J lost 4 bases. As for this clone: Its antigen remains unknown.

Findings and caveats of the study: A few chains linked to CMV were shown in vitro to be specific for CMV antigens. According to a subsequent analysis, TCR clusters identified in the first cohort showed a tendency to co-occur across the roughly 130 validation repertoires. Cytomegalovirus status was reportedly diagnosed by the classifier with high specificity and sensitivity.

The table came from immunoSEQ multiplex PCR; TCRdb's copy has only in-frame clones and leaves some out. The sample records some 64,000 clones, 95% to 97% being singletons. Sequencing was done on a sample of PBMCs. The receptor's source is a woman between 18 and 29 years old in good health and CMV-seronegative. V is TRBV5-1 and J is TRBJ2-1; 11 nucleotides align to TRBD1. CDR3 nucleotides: TGCGCCAGCAGCGGGGACAGGGGGTACAATGAGCAGTTCTTC. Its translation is CASSGDRGYNEQFF.